This T cell receptor beta chain was documented in a study of blood T cell repertoires in COVID-19. Study-level information: Acute-phase and convalescent COVID-19 samples originated in the United States, Italy and Spain. In each case, the material was cDNA or gDNA derived from T cells, B-cell-depleted T cells, or PBMCs.

Germline V gene sequence: CDR1 SGHRS, CDR2 YFSETQ. The CDR3 sequence is 16 residues long. The V segment lost 1 base and the J segment 0 bases; nucleotides outside the gene matches: 3. In the study's own analysis: Amplification from reference gene primers served as the basis for estimated nucleated cell counts. Some clones are missing from TCRdb's copy, which holds only in-frame ones; the method was immunoSEQ multiplex PCR. D and trimming were read from the DNA, whereas the V and J calls and clone size are those reported in that table. The sample yields fewer than 65,000 clones, around 90% seen once. The source of this sequence is a middle-aged man with acute or convalescent COVID-19. The rearrangement joins TRBV5-1 to TRBJ1-3; 8 bases line up with TRBD1. Sequencing was performed on peripheral blood. The CDR3 region is CASSLSGGGSGNTIYF. The CDR3 DNA sequence: TGCGCCAGCAGCTTGTCAGGGGGCGGCTCTGGAAACACCATATATTTT.